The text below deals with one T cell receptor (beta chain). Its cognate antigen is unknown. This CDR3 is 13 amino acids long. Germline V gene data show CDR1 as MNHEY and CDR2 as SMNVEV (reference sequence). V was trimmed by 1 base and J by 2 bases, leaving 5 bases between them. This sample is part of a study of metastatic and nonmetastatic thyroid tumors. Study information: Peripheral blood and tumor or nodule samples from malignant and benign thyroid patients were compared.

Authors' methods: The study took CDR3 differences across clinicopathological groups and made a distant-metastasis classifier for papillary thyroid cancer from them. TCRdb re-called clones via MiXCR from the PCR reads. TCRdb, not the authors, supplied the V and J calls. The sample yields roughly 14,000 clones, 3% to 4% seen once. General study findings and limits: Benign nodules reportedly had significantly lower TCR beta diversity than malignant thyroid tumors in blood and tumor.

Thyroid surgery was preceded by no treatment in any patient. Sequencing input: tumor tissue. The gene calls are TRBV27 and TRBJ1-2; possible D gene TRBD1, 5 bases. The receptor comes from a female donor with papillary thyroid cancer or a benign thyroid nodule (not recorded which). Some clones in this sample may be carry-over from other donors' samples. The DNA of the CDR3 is TGTGCCAGCAGTTTATGGGGGAACTATGGCTACACCTTC. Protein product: CASSLWGNYGYTF.